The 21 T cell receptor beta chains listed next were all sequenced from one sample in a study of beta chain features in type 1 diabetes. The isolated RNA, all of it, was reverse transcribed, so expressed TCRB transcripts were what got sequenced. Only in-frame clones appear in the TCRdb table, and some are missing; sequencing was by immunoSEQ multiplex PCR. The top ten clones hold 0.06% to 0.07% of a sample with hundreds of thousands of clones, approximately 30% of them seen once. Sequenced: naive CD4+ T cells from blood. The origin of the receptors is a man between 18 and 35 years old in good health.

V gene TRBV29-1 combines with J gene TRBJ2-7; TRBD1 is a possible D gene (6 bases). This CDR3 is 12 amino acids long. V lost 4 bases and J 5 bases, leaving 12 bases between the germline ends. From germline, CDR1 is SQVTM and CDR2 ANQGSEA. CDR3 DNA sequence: TGCAGCGTTGGTACAGGGAGAGACGAGCAGTACTTC. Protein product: CSVGTGRDEQYF.

For the CDR3, the DNA is TGTGCCAGCAGTTTGTCGGGTGGCTACACCTTC. Its protein product is CASSLSGGYTF. The genes are TRBV6-6 and TRBJ1-2, with D uncertain. Germline V gene lookup returns CDR1 MNHNY and CDR2 SVGAGI (reference sequence). The CDR3 spans 11 residues. Trimming stripped 4 bases from V and 7 bases from J, with 7 bases between.

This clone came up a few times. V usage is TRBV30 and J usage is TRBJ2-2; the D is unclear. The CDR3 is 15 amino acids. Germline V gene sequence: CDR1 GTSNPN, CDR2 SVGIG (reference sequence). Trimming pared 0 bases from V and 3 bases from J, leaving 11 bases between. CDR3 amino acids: CAWSVLERDTGELFF. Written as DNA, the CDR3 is TGTGCCTGGAGTGTATTAGAACGGGACACCGGGGAGCTGTTTTTT.

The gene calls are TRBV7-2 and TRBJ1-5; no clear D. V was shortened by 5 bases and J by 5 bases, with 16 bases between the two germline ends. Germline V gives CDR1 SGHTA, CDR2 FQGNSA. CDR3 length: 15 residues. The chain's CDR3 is CASSPGHMDYQPQHF. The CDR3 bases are TGTGCCAGCAGCCCCGGTCACATGGACTATCAGCCCCAGCATTTT. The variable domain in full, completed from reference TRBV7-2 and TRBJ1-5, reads GAGVSQSPSNKVTEKGKDVELRCDPISGHTALYWYRQSLGQGLEFLIYFQGNSAPDKSGLPSDRFSAERTGGSVSTLTIQRTQQEDSAVYLCASSPGHMDYQPQHFGDGTRLSIL.

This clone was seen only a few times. Here the CDR3 DNA reads TGTGCCAGCAGCCAAGCCCTCCCGCAGGGCGGCGATACGCAGTATTTT. It yields the protein CASSQALPQGGDTQYF. V gene TRBV4-2 combines with J gene TRBJ2-3, with D perhaps TRBD1 (5 bases). Deletions cut 1 base from V and 6 bases from J, with 17 bases between. CDR3 size: 16 residues. Germline V gene data show CDR1 as LGHNA and CDR2 as YNFKEQ.

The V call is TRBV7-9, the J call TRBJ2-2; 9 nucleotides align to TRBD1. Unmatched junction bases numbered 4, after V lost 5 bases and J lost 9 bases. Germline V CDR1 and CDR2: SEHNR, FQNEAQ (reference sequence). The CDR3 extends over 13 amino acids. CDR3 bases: TGTGCCAGCAGCCCGGGACAGGGACGGGAGCTGTTTTTT. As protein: CASSPGQGRELFF.

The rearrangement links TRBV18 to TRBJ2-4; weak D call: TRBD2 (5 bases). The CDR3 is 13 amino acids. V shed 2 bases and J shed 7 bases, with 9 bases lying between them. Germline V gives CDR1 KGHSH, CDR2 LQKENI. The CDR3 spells CASSPDSGNIQYF. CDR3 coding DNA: TGTGCCAGCTCACCAGATTCGGGGAACATTCAGTACTTC.

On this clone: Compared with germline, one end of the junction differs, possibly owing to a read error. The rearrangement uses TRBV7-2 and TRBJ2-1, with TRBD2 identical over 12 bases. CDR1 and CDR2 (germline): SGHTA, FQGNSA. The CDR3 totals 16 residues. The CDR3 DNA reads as TGCGCCAGCAGCCAAAGGACTAGCGGGACCTACAATGAGCAGTTCTTC. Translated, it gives CASSQRTSGTYNEQFF.

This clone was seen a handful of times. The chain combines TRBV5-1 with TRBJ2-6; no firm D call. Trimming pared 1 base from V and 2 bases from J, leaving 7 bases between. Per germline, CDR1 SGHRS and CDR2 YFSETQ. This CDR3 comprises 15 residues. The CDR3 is CASSLWSAGANVLTF. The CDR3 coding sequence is TGCGCCAGCAGCTTGTGGAGCGCTGGGGCCAACGTCCTGACTTTC.

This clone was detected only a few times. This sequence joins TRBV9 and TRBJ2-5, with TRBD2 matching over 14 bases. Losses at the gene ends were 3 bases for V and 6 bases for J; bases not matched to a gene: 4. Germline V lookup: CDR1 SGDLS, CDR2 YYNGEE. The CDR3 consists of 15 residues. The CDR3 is CASSAGTSGSQTQYF. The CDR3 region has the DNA TGTGCCAGCAGCGCCGGGACTAGCGGGAGTCAGACCCAGTACTTC.

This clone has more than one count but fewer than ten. Here the CDR3 reads CASSTTDTQYF. The DNA for the CDR3 is TGTGCCAGTAGTACTACAGATACGCAGTATTTT. The chain joins TRBV19 to TRBJ2-3, with D uncertain. Deletions cut 4 bases from V and 3 bases from J, with 2 bases between. The CDR3 has 11 residues. The germline V gene encodes CDR1 LNHDA and CDR2 SQIVND (reference sequence).

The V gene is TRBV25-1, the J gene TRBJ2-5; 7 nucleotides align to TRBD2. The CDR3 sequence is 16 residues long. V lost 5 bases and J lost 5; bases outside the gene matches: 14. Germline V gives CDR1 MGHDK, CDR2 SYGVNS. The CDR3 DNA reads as TGTGCCAGCAGTAAAACCTCTAGCGGCCCTTGGGAGACCCAGTACTTC. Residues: CASSKTSSGPWETQYF. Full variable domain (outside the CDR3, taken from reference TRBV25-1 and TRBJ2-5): EADIYQTPRYLVIGTGKKITLECSQTMGHDKMYWYQQDPGMELHLIHYSYGVNSTEKGDLSSESTVSRIRTEHFPLTLESARPSHTSQYLCASSKTSSGPWETQYFGPGTRLLVL.

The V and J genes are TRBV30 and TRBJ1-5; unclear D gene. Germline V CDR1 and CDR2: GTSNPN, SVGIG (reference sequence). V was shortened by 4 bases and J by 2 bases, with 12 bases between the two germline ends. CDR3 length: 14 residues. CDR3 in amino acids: CAWTRSGRNQPQHF. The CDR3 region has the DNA TGTGCCTGGACACGATCGGGCCGCAATCAGCCCCAGCATTTT.

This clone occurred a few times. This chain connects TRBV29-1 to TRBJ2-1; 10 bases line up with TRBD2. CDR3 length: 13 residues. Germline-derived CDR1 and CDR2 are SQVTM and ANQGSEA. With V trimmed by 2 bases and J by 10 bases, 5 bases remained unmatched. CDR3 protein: CSVEPSGRGEQFF. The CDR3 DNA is TGCAGCGTTGAACCTAGCGGGAGAGGAGAGCAGTTCTTC.

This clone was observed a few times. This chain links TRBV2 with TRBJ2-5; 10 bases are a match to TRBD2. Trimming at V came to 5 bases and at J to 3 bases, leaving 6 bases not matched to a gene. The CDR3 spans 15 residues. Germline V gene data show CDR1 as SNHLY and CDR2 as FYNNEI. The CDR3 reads CASSFWTSGKETQYF. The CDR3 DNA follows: TGTGCCAGCAGTTTCTGGACTAGCGGAAAAGAGACCCAGTACTTC.

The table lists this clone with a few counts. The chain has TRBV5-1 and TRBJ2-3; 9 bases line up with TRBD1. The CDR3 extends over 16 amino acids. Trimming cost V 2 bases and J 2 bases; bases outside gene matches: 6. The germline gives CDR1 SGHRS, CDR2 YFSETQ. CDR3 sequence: CASSFRTGALTDTQYF. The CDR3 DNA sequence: TGCGCCAGCAGCTTTAGGACAGGGGCCCTCACAGATACGCAGTATTTT.

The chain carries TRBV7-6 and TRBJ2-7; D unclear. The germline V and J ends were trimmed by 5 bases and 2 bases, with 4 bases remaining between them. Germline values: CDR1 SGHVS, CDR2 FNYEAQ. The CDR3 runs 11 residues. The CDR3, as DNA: TGTGCCAGCAGCGAGACCTACGAGCAGTACTTC. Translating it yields CASSETYEQYF.

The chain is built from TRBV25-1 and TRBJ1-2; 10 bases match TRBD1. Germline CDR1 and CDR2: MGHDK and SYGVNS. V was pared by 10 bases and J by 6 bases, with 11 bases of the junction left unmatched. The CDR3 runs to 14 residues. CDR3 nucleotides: TGTGCCACCAGAGGCATGACAGGGGGCAATGGCTACACCTTC. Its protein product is CATRGMTGGNGYTF.

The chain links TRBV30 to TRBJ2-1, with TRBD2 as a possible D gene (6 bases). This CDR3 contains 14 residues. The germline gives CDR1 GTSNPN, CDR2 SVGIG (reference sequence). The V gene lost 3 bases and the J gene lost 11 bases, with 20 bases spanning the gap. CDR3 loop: CAWRGTNRRGKQFF. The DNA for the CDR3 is TGTGCCTGGAGGGGGACCAATCGGAGGGGTAAGCAGTTCTTC.

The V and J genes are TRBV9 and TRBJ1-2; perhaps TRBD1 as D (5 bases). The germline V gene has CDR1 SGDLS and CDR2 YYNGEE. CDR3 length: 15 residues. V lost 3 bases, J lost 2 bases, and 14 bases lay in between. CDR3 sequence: CASSAGTEPNYGYTF. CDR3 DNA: TGTGCCAGCAGCGCCGGGACGGAGCCCAACTATGGCTACACCTTC.

This CDR3 is CASNPGGSTDTQYF. The CDR3 bases are TGTGCCAGCAACCCCGGGGGATCCACAGATACGCAGTATTTT. V gene TRBV7-9 combines with J gene TRBJ2-3; TRBD2 is a possible D gene (6 bases). CDR3 length: 14 amino acids. The germline V gene encodes CDR1 SEHNR and CDR2 FQNEAQ (reference sequence). Between the trimmed V and J ends, which lost 7 bases and 2 bases, there was a span of 13 bases.